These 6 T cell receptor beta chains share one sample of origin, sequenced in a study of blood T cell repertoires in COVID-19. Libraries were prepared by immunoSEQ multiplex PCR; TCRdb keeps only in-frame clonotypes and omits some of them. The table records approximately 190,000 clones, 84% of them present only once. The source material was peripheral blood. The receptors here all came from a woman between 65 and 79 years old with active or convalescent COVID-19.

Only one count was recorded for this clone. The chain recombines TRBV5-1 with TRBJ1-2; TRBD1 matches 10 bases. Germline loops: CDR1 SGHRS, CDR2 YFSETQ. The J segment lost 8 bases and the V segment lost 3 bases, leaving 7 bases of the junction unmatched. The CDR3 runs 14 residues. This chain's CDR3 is CASSSDRGLYGYTF. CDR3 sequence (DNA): TGCGCCAGCAGCTCCGACAGGGGGCTCTACGGCTACACCTTC.

The CDR3: CASTRTDTEAFF. In DNA form, the CDR3 reads TGTGCCAGCACCCGGACAGACACTGAAGCTTTCTTT. The J gene is TRBJ1-1, the V gene TRBV6-5; D might be TRBD1 (6 bases). The CDR3 covers 12 residues. In germline, CDR1 is MNHEY, CDR2 SVGAGI. The V end was cut by 7 bases, the J end by 3 bases, with 9 bases between.

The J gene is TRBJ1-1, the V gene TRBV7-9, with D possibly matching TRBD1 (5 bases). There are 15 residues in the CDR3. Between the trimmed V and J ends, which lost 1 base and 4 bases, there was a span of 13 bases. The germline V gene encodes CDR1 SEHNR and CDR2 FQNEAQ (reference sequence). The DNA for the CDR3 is TGTGCCAGCAGCTTAGAGGGCAGGGCGAGCACTGAAGCTTTCTTT. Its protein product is CASSLEGRASTEAFF.

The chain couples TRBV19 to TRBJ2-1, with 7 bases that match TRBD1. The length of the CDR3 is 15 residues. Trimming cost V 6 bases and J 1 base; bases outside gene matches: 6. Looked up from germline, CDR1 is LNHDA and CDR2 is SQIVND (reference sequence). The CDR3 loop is CASRFEGASYNEQFF. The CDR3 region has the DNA TGTGCCAGTAGATTCGAGGGGGCTTCCTACAATGAGCAGTTCTTC.

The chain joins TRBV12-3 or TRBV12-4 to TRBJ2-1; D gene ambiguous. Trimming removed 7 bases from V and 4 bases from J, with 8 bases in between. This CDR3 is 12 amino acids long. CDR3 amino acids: CASTRDYNEQFF. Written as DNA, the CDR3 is TGTGCCAGCACTCGAGATTACAATGAGCAGTTCTTC.

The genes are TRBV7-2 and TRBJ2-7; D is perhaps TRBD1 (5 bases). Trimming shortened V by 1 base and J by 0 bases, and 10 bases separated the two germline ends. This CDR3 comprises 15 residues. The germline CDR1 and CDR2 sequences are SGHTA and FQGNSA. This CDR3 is CASSLGGPLSYEQYF. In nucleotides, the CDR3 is TGTGCCAGCAGCTTAGGGGGCCCACTCTCCTACGAGCAGTACTTC.